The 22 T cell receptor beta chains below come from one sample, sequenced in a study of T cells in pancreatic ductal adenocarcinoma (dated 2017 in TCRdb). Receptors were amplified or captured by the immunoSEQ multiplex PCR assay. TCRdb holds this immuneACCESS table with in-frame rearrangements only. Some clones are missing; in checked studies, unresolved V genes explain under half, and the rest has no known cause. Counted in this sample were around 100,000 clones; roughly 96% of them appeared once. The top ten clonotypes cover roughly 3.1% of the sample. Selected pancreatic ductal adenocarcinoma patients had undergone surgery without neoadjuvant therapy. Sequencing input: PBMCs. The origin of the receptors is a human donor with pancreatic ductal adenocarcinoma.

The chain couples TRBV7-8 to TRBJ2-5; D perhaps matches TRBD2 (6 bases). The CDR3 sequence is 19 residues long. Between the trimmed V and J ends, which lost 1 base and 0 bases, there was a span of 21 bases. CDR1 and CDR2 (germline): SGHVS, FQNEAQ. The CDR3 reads CASSLDSLGRRGNQETQYF. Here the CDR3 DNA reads TGTGCCAGCAGCTTAGACAGTTTGGGGCGGCGGGGAAACCAAGAGACCCAGTACTTC.

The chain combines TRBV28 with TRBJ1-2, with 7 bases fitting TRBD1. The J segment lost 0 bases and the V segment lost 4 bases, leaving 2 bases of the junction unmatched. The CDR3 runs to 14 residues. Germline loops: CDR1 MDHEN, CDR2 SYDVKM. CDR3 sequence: CASSWDRANYGYTF. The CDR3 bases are TGTGCCAGCAGTTGGGACAGAGCTAACTATGGCTACACCTTC.

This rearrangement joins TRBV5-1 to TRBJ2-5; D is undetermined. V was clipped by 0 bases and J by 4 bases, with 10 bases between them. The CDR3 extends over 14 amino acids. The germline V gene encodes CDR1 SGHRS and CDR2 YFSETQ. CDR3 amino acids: CASSLGATGETQYF. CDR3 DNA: TGCGCCAGCAGCTTGGGGGCCACCGGAGAGACCCAGTACTTC.

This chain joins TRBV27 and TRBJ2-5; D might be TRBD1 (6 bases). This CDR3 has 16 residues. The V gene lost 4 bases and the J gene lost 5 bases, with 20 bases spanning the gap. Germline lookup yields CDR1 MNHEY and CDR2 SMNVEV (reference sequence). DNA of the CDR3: TGTGCCAGCAGTTCGTCGCGGATAAGGGGGTGGGAGACCCAGTACTTC. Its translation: CASSSSRIRGWETQYF.

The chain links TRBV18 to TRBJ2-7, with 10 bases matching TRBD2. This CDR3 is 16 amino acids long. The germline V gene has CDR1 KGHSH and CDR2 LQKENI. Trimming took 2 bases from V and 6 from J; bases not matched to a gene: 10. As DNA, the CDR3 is TGTGCCAGCTCACCAAGGCCCGGGACTAGCGACGTCGAGCAGTACTTC. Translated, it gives CASSPRPGTSDVEQYF.

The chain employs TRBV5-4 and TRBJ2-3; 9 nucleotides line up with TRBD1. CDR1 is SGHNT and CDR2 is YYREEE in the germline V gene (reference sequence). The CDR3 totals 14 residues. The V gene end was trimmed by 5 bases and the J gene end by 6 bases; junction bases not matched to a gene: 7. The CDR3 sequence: CASRSTGGPDTQYF. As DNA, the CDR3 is TGTGCCAGCAGATCAACAGGGGGCCCCGATACGCAGTATTTT.

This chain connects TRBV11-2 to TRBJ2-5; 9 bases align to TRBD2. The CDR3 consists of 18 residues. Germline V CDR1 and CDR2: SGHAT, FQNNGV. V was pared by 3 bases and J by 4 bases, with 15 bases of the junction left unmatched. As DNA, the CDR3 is TGTGCCAGCAGCTTTGGAGGGGCGGGAGGGCCAATCGGAGAGACCCAGTACTTC. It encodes CASSFGGAGGPIGETQYF.

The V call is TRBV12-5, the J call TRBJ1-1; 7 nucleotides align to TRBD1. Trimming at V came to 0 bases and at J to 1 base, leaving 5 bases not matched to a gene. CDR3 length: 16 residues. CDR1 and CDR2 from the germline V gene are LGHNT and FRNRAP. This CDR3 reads CASGLVPTGENTEAFF. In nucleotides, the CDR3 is TGTGCTAGTGGTTTGGTACCTACAGGGGAGAACACTGAAGCTTTCTTT.

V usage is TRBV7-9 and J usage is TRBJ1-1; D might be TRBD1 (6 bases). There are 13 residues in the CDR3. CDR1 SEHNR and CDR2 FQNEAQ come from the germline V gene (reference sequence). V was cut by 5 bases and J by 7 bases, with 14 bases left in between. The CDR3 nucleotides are TGTGCCAGCAGCCTACAGGGACGGCTTGAAGCTTTCTTT. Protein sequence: CASSLQGRLEAFF. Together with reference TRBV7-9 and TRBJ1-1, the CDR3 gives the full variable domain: DTGVSQNPRHKITKRGQNVTFRCDPISEHNRLYWYRQTLGQGPEFLTYFQNEAQLEKSRLLSDRFSAERPKGSFSTLEIQRTEQGDSAMYLCASSLQGRLEAFFGQGTRLTVV.

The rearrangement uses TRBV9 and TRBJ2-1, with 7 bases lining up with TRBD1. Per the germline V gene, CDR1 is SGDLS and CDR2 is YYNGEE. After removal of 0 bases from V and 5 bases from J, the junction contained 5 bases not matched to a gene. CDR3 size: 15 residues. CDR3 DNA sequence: TGTGCCAGCAGCGTAGGAGGGGGCTCTAACAATGAGCAGTTCTTC. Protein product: CASSVGGGSNNEQFF.

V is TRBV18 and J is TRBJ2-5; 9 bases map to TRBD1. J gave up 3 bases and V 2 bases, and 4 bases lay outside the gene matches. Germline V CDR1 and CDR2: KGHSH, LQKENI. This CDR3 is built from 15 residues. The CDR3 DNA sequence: TGTGCCAGCTCACCAGCCGGGACAGGGAAAGAGACCCAGTACTTC. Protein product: CASSPAGTGKETQYF. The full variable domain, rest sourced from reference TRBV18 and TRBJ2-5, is NAGVMQNPRHLVRRRGQEARLRCSPMKGHSHVYWYRQLPEEGLKFMVYLQKENIIDESGMPKERFSAEFPKEGPSILRIQQVVRGDSAAYFCASSPAGTGKETQYFGPGTRLLVL.

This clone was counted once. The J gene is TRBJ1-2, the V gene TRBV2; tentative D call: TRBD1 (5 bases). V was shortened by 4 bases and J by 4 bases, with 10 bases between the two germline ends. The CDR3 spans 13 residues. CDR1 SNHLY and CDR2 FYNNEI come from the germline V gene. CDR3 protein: CASSAGQTYGYTF. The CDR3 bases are TGTGCCAGCAGTGCAGGGCAGACCTATGGCTACACCTTC.

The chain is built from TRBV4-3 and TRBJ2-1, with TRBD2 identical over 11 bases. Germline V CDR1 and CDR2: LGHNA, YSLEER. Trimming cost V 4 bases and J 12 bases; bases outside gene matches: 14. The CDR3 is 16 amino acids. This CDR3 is CASSRGLGTSGRRQFF. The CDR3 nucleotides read TGCGCCAGCAGCCGAGGCCTTGGAACTAGCGGGAGAAGGCAGTTCTTC.

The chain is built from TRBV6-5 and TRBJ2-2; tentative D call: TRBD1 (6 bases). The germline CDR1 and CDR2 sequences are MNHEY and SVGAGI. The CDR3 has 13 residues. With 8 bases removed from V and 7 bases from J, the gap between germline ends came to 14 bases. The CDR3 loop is CASGQGPGGELFF. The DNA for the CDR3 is TGTGCCAGCGGGCAGGGGCCGGGCGGGGAGCTGTTTTTT.

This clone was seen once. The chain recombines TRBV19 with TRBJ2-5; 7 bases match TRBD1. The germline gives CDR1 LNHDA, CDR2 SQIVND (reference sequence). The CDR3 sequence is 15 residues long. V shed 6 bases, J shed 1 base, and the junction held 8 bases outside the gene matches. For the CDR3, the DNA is TGTGCCAGTAGCCCCGGGGACAGAGTCCAAGAGACCCAGTACTTC. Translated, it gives CASSPGDRVQETQYF.

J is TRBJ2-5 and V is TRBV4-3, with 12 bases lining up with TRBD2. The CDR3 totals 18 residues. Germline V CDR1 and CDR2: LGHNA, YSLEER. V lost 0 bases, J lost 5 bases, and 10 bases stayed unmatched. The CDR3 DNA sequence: TGCGCCAGCAGCCAAGACTACCCGGGACTAGCGGGTGGCGAGACCCAGTACTTC. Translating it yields CASSQDYPGLAGGETQYF.

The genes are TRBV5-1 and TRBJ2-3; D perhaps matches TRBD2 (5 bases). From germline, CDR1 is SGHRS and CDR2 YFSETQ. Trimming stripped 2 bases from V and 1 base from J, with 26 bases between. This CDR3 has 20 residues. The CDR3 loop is CASSFPDLGVPGFRTDTQYF. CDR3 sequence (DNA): TGCGCCAGCAGCTTTCCAGATCTGGGAGTACCGGGGTTCCGCACAGATACGCAGTATTTT.

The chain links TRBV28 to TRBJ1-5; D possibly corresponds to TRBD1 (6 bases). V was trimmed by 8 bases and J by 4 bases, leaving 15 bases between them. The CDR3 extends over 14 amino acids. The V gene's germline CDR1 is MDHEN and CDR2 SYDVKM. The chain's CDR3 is CASSWRTGNQPQHF. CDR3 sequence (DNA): TGTGCCAGCTCCTGGCGTACAGGGAATCAGCCCCAGCATTTT. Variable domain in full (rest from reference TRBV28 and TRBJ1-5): DVKVTQSSRYLVKRTGEKVFLECVQDMDHENMFWYRQDPGLGLRLIYFSYDVKMKEKGDIPEGYSVSREKKERFSLILESASTNQTSMYLCASSWRTGNQPQHFGDGTRLSIL.

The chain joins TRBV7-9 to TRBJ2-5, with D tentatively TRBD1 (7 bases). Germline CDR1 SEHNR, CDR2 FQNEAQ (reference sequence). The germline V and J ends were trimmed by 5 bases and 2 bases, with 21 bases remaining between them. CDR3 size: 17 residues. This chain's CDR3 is CASSHKAGGQMQETQYF. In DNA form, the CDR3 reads TGTGCCAGCAGCCACAAGGCCGGGGGACAGATGCAAGAGACCCAGTACTTC. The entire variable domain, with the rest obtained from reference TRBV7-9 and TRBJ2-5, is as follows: DTGVSQNPRHKITKRGQNVTFRCDPISEHNRLYWYRQTLGQGPEFLTYFQNEAQLEKSRLLSDRFSAERPKGSFSTLEIQRTEQGDSAMYLCASSHKAGGQMQETQYFGPGTRLLVL.

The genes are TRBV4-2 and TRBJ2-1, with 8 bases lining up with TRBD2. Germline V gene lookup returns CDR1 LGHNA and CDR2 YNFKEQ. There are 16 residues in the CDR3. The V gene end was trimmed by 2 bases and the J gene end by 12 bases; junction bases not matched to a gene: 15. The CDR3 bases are TGTGCCAGCAGCCAATCCTCCGGGACTAGTACTGCAGGGCAGTTCTTC. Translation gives CASSQSSGTSTAGQFF.

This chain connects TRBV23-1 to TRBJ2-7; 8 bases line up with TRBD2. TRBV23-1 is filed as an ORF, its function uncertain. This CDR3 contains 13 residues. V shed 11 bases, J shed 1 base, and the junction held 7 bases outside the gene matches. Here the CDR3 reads CAHRAGASYEQYF. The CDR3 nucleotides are TGCGCCCATAGAGCGGGAGCGTCCTACGAGCAGTACTTC.

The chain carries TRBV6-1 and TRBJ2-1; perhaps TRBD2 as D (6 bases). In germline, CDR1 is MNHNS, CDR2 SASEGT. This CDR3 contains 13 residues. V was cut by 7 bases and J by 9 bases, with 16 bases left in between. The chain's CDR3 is CASTPTSTSEQFF. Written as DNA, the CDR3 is TGTGCCAGCACTCCGACTAGTACCTCTGAGCAGTTCTTC.